This TCR beta chain was sequenced for a study of shared clonotypes between healthy human individuals. Across the whole study: Donors, aged 18 to 49, were a couple of women and a few men.

Trimming left V 2 bases short and J 7 bases short, with 11 bases between. The CDR3 length is 14 residues. From germline, CDR1 is MNHNS and CDR2 SASEGT. Findings and limits, study-wide: Lower generation probabilities were found for non-shared clonotypes than for those shared by all four donors.

The table lists this clone with a count of one. The antigen is unknown. Sequenced by immunoSEQ multiplex PCR; TCRdb stores in-frame clones only, minus some. Of 2 million to 2.5 million clones detected, more than 85% appear once; the ten largest clones hold approximately 1.7%. CD8 cells regarded as naive lacked CD45RO, were positively chosen for CCR7, and omitted terminally differentiated effector memory CD45RA+ cells. Specimen: naive CD8+ T cells from PBMCs. The clonotype comes from a young man in good health. Some clones in this sample may be carry-over from other donors' samples. The chain is built from TRBV6-1 and TRBJ1-4; maybe TRBD1 (5 bases). CDR3 protein: CASSETVRGEKLFF. The DNA of the CDR3 is TGTGCCAGCAGTGAAACAGTTAGGGGTGAAAAACTGTTTTTT.